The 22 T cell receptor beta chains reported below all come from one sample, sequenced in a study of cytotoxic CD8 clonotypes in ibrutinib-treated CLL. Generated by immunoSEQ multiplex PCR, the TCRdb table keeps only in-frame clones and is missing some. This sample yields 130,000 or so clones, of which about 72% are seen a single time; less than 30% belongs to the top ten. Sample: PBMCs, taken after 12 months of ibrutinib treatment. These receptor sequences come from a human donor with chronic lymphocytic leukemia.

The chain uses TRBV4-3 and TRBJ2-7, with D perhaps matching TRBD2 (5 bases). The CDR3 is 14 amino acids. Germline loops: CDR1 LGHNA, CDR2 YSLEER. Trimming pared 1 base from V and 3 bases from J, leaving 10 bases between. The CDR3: CASSQGTGIYEQYF. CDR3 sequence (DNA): TGCGCCAGCAGCCAAGGGACGGGGATCTACGAGCAGTACTTC.

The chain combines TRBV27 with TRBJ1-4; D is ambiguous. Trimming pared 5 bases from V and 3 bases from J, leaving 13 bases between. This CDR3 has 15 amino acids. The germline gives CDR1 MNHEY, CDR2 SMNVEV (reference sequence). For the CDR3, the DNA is TGTGCCAGCAGTCAAGCCCGGGGTTCTAATGAAAAACTGTTTTTT. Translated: CASSQARGSNEKLFF.

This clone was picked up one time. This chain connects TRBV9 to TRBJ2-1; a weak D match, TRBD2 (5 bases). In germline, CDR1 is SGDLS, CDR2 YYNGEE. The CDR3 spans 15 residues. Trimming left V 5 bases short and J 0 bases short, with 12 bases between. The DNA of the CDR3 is TGTGCCAGCAGTTCCAGCGGAAGCTCCTACAATGAGCAGTTCTTC. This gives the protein CASSSSGSSYNEQFF.

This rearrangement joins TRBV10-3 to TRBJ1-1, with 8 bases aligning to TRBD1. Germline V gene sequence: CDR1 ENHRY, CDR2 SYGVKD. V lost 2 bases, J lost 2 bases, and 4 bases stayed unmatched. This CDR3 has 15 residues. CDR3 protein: CAISEKGTGNTEAFF. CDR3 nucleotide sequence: TGTGCCATCAGTGAGAAGGGGACAGGTAACACTGAAGCTTTCTTT.

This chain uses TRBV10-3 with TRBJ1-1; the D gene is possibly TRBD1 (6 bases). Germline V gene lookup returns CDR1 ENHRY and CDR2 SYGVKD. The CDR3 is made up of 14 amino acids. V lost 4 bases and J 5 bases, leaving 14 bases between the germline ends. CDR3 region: CAISGTVAFTEAFF. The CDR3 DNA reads TGTGCCATCAGTGGGACAGTTGCGTTTACTGAAGCTTTCTTT.

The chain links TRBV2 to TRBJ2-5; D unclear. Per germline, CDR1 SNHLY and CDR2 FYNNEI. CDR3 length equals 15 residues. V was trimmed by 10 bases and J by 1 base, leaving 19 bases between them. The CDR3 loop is CATILPARSQETQYF. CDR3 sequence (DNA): TGTGCCACCATCCTACCGGCCCGCAGCCAAGAGACCCAGTACTTC.

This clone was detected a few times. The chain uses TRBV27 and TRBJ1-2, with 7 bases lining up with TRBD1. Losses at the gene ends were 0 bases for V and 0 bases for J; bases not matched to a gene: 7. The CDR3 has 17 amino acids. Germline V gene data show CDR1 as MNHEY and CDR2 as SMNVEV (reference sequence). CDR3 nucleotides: TGTGCCAGCAGTTTATCCGGAGGGACAGCCTCTAACTATGGCTACACCTTC. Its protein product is CASSLSGGTASNYGYTF.

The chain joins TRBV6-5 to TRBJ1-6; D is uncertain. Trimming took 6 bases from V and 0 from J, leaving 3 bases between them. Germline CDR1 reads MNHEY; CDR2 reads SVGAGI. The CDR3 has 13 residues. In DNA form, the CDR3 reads TGTGCCAGCAGAGCCTCCTATAATTCACCCCTCCACTTT. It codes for CASRASYNSPLHF.

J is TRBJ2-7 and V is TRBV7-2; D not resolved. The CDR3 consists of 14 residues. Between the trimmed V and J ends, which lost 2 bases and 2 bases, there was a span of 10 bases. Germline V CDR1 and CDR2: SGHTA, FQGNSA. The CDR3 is CASSLTAGTYEQYF. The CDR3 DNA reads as TGTGCCAGCAGCTTAACCGCAGGAACCTACGAGCAGTACTTC. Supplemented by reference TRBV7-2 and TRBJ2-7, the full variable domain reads GAGVSQSPSNKVTEKGKDVELRCDPISGHTALYWYRQSLGQGLEFLIYFQGNSAPDKSGLPSDRFSAERTGGSVSTLTIQRTQQEDSAVYLCASSLTAGTYEQYFGPGTRLTVT.

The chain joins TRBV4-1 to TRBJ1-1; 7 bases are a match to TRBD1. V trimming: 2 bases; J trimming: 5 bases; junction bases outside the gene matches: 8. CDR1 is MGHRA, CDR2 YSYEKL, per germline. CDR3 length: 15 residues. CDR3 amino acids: CASSQSTGRGTEAFF. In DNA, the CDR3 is TGCGCCAGCAGCCAATCGACAGGGAGAGGTACTGAAGCTTTCTTT.

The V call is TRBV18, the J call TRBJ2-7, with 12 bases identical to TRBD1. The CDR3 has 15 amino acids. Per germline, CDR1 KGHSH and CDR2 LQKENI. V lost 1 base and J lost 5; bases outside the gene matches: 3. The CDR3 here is CASSPQGTGGHEQYF. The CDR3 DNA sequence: TGTGCCAGCTCACCACAGGGGACAGGGGGCCACGAGCAGTACTTC.

In nucleotides, the CDR3 is TGTGCCAGCAGCGACAGGCCCAACACTGAAGCTTTCTTT. Its protein product is CASSDRPNTEAFF. The chain uses TRBV19 and TRBJ1-1; D is perhaps TRBD1 (6 bases). The CDR3 totals 13 residues. V lost 9 bases, J lost 2 bases, and 13 bases lay in between. Germline CDR1 is LNHDA and CDR2 is SQIVND (reference sequence).

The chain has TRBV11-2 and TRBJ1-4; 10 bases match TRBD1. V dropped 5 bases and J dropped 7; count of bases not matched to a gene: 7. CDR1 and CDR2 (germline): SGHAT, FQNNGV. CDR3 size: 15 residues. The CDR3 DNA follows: TGTGCCAGCAGCCCATTGACAGGGGGCTTTGAAAAACTGTTTTTT. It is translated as CASSPLTGGFEKLFF.

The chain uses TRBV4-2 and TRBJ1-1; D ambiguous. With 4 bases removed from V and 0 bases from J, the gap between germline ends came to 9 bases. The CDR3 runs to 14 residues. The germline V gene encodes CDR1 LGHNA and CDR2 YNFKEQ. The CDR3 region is CASSPSGLNTEAFF. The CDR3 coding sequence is TGTGCCAGCAGCCCGAGCGGTTTGAACACTGAAGCTTTCTTT.

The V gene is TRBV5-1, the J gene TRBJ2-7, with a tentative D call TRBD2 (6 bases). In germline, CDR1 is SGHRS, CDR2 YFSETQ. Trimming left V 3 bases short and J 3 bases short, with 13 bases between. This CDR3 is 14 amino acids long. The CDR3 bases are TGCGCCAGCAGCTCAACAGCGGGTGGCTACGAGCAGTACTTC. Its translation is CASSSTAGGYEQYF.

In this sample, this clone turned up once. In DNA, the CDR3 is TGTGCCTGGAGTGTAAGAGGCTCCTATAATTCACCCCTCCACTTT. Translation gives CAWSVRGSYNSPLHF. This chain joins TRBV30 and TRBJ1-6; the D is unclear. Trimming stripped 0 bases from V and 0 bases from J, with 6 bases between. Per germline, CDR1 GTSNPN and CDR2 SVGIG (reference sequence). The CDR3 runs to 15 residues.

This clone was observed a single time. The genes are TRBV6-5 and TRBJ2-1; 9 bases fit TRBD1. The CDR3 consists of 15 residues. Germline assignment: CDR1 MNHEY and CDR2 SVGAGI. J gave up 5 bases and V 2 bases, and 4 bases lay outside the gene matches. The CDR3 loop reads CASSYVRTGDNEQFF. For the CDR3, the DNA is TGTGCCAGCAGTTACGTCAGGACAGGGGACAATGAGCAGTTCTTC.

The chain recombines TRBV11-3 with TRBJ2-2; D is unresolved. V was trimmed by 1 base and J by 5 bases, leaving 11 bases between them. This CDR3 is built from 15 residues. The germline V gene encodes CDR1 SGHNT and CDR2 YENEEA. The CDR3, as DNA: TGTGCCAGCAGCTTAGTGTCCTGGGGTACCGGGGAGCTGTTTTTT. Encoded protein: CASSLVSWGTGELFF.

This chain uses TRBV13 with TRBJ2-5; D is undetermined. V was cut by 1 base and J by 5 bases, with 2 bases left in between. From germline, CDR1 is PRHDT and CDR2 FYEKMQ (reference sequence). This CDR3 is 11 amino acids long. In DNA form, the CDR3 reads TGTGCCAGCAGCTTAGTGGAGACCCAGTACTTC. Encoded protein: CASSLVETQYF.

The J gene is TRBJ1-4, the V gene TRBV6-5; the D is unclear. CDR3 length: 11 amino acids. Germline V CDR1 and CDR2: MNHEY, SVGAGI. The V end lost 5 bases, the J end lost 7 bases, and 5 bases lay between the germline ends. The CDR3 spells CASSEAEKLFF. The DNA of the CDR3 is TGTGCCAGCAGTGAAGCTGAAAAACTGTTTTTT.

CDR3 nucleotide sequence: TGTGCCAGCTCACCACCGAAGGGTACGATAGATAATGAAAAACTGTTTTTT. This translates into CASSPPKGTIDNEKLFF. This rearrangement joins TRBV18 to TRBJ1-4; unclear D gene. This CDR3 has 17 amino acids. CDR1 is KGHSH and CDR2 is LQKENI in the germline V gene. Between the trimmed V and J ends, which lost 0 bases and 4 bases, there was a span of 15 bases.

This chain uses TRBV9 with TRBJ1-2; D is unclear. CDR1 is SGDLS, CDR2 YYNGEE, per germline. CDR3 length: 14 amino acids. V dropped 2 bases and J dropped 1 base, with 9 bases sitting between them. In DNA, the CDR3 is TGTGCCAGCAGCGTGGCAGGTTATAACTATGGCTACACCTTC. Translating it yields CASSVAGYNYGYTF.